One sample yielded the 27 T cell receptor beta chains listed below, sequenced in a study of T cells in Graves' hyperthyroidism and ophthalmopathy. The CDR3 regions of TCR beta were amplified from RNA transcripts. The HTBI primer set was used in a first-round RT-PCR of the TCR CDR3. TCRdb called the multiplex PCR reads again in MiXCR, with one record for every CDR3 protein. In the table there are about 420,000 distinct CDR3 sequences, 15% to 19% of which are singletons. Sequencing was carried out using blood. Receptors were obtained from a woman younger than 35 with Graves' hyperthyroidism.

This sequence joins TRBV15 and TRBJ1-2; D remains unclear. This CDR3 comprises 14 residues. The V gene lost 5 bases and the J gene lost 6 bases, with 16 bases spanning the gap. The germline V gene has CDR1 LNHNV and CDR2 YYDKDF (reference sequence). Here the CDR3 DNA reads TGTGCCACCAGCCCTAGTTCAAACCCCCATGGCTACACCTTC. As protein: CATSPSSNPHGYTF.

The chain combines TRBV27 with TRBJ1-5; TRBD1 matches 7 bases. Germline loops: CDR1 MNHEY, CDR2 SMNVEV (reference sequence). This CDR3 has 15 residues. Trimming took 2 bases from V and 4 from J; bases not matched to a gene: 5. The CDR3 bases are TGTGCCAGCAGTTTAAACAGGGGAGGGAATCAGCCCCAGCATTTT. This encodes CASSLNRGGNQPQHF.

With regard to this clonotype: A read error may explain this, as a much larger clone is one base away. The V and J genes are TRBV11-2 and TRBJ1-1; D is possibly TRBD1 (5 bases). There are 16 residues in the CDR3. Germline V CDR1 and CDR2: SGHAT, FQNNGV. The V gene lost 1 base and the J gene lost 1 base, with 13 bases spanning the gap. The DNA for the CDR3 is TGTGCCAGCAGCTTAGGGCCGGGACTGCAGAACACTGAAGCTTTCTTT. This gives the protein CASSLGPGLQNTEAFF.

This chain joins TRBV19 and TRBJ1-1, with no clear D. Trimming left V 8 bases short and J 1 base short, with 2 bases between. The CDR3 extends over 10 amino acids. Germline CDR1 reads LNHDA; CDR2 reads SQIVND (reference sequence). CDR3 region: CASGNTEAFF. DNA of the CDR3: TGTGCCAGTGGGAACACTGAAGCTTTCTTT.

V usage is TRBV6-1 and J usage is TRBJ1-1; 7 bases fit TRBD1. The V gene's germline CDR1 is MNHNS and CDR2 SASEGT. The CDR3 runs 13 residues. The ends lost 4 bases at V and 3 bases at J; junction bases unmatched: 2. This chain's CDR3 is CASSGGGHTEAFF. The CDR3 DNA follows: TGTGCCAGCAGTGGAGGGGGCCACACTGAAGCTTTCTTT.

A note on this clonotype: Compared with germline, one end of the junction differs, possibly owing to a read error. The V call is TRBV5-1, the J call TRBJ2-3, with D unclear. The germline CDR1 and CDR2 sequences are SGHRS and YFSETQ. The CDR3 sequence is 15 residues long. CDR3: CVSSLASHRTDTQYF. CDR3 DNA: TGCGTCAGCAGCTTGGCAAGCCATCGCACAGATACGCAGTATTTT.

This clonotype appeared a few times. This chain uses TRBV3-1 with TRBJ2-5; no clear D. V lost 5 bases and J 12 bases, leaving 19 bases between the germline ends. CDR1 and CDR2 from the germline V gene are LGHDT and YNNKEL (reference sequence). This CDR3 has 13 amino acids. Here the CDR3 DNA reads TGTGCCAGCAGCGGAGTTTTCTCCGGGCCCGAGTACTTC. Protein: CASSGVFSGPEYF.

The genes are TRBV20-1 and TRBJ2-7, with TRBD2 matching over 11 bases. Germline loops: CDR1 DFQATT, CDR2 SNEGSKA (reference sequence). This CDR3 has 13 residues. CDR3 amino acids: CSGLLAGVQEQYF. As DNA, the CDR3 is TGCAGCGGGTTACTAGCGGGAGTACAAGAGCAGTACTTC.

This clonotype was seen only a few times. The junction departs from germline at one end; a sequencing error may be responsible. The gene calls are TRBV28 and TRBJ2-3; 7 nucleotides match TRBD2. The germline gives CDR1 MDHEN, CDR2 SYDVKM. This CDR3 comprises 16 residues. The CDR3 spells CASSQTLGGTTDTQYF. The CDR3 DNA reads TGCGCCAGCAGCCAAACCCTCGGGGGGACTACAGATACGCAGTATTTT. The full variable domain, with the rest looked up from reference TRBV28 and TRBJ2-3, is DVKVTQSSRYLVKRTGEKVFLECVQDMDHENMFWYRQDPGLGLRLIYFSYDVKMKEKGDIPEGYSVSREKKERFSLILESASTNQTSMYLCASSQTLGGTTDTQYFGPGTRLTVL.

In this sample, this clonotype turned up a few times. The V call is TRBV20-1, the J call TRBJ2-3; possibly TRBD1 for D (6 bases). Germline V gene sequence: CDR1 DFQATT, CDR2 SNEGSKA (reference sequence). The CDR3 consists of 18 residues. V shed 4 bases and J shed 2 bases, with 25 bases lying between them. The CDR3 loop reads CSATPVPRQATATDTQYF. The CDR3 region has the DNA TGCAGTGCTACTCCCGTCCCCAGACAGGCGACGGCCACAGATACGCAGTATTTT.

This clonotype was counted between two and nine times. The J gene is TRBJ2-7, the V gene TRBV28, with TRBD2 identical over 10 bases. This CDR3 is built from 17 residues. Germline V gene data show CDR1 as MDHEN and CDR2 as SYDVKM. After removal of 4 bases from V and 1 base from J, the junction contained 10 bases not matched to a gene. The CDR3 DNA follows: TGTGCCAGCAGTTCCCCGAAACTAGCGGGAAGATCCTACGAGCAGTACTTC. It translates to CASSSPKLAGRSYEQYF.

This clonotype has a count of ten or more. The rearrangement joins TRBV5-1 to TRBJ2-7; D remains unclear. This CDR3 contains 15 residues. Trimming pared 2 bases from V and 6 bases from J, leaving 18 bases between. Germline V gene sequence: CDR1 SGHRS, CDR2 YFSETQ. The CDR3 region is CASSLGGLPTSEQYF. The CDR3 bases are TGCGCCAGCAGCTTAGGCGGTCTTCCTACTTCCGAGCAGTACTTC.

This clonotype showed up many times. This sequence joins TRBV29-1 and TRBJ2-1, with a tentative D call TRBD1 (6 bases). Between the trimmed V and J ends, which lost 6 bases and 6 bases, there was a span of 9 bases. The length of the CDR3 is 11 residues. In germline, CDR1 is SQVTM, CDR2 ANQGSEA. The CDR3 loop reads CSVTGFNEQFF. CDR3 in DNA: TGCAGCGTCACAGGGTTCAATGAGCAGTTCTTC.

In this sample, this clonotype turned up a few times. V and J are TRBV18 and TRBJ1-6; D is possibly TRBD1 (6 bases). V lost 4 bases to trimming and J lost 9 bases, with 16 bases between them. CDR3 length: 15 amino acids. The germline V gene has CDR1 KGHSH and CDR2 LQKENI. Here the CDR3 DNA reads TGTGCCAGCTCACTACAGGGCGACGGCCGTTCACCCCTCCACTTT. This encodes CASSLQGDGRSPLHF.

The CDR3 DNA is TGTGCCAGCAGCTACAAGATGAATGAGCAGTTCTTC. Encoded protein: CASSYKMNEQFF. J is TRBJ2-1 and V is TRBV9, with no clear D. V was shortened by 4 bases and J by 7 bases, with 9 bases between the two germline ends. CDR3 length: 12 residues. Per the germline V gene, CDR1 is SGDLS and CDR2 is YYNGEE.

This clonotype appeared many times. The V and J genes are TRBV28 and TRBJ2-7; 9 bases map to TRBD1. The V gene end was trimmed by 8 bases and the J gene end by 6 bases; junction bases not matched to a gene: 14. The CDR3 spans 15 residues. The V gene's germline CDR1 is MDHEN and CDR2 SYDVKM. The CDR3 nucleotides read TGTGCCAGCCTTCTTACAGGACAGGGGTTCTCCGAGCAGTACTTC. It codes for CASLLTGQGFSEQYF.

This clonotype has only one observation. This chain uses TRBV19 with TRBJ1-2; 11 bases are a match to TRBD1. Germline V lookup: CDR1 LNHDA, CDR2 SQIVND (reference sequence). The CDR3 extends over 16 amino acids. J was trimmed by 8 bases and V by 6 bases; bases with no gene match: 14. CDR3 residues: CASSLGGTGGSDGYTF. CDR3 sequence (DNA): TGTGCCAGTAGCCTAGGTGGGACAGGGGGTTCGGACGGCTACACCTTC. Complete variable domain (other parts from reference TRBV19 and TRBJ1-2): DGGITQSPKYLFRKEGQNVTLSCEQNLNHDAMYWYRQDPGQGLRLIYYSQIVNDFQKGDIAEGYSVSREKKESFPLTVTSAQKNPTAFYLCASSLGGTGGSDGYTFGSGTRLTVV.

This clonotype was observed many times. The chain's CDR3 is CASSGRGQGTEAFF. The CDR3 DNA reads TGTGCCAGCAGTGGCAGGGGGCAGGGCACTGAAGCTTTCTTT. The chain carries TRBV12-3 or TRBV12-4 and TRBJ1-1, with 8 positions matching TRBD1. After removal of 5 bases from V and 4 bases from J, the junction contained 6 bases not matched to a gene. This CDR3 region has 14 residues.

At least ten counts were recorded for this clonotype. The chain is built from TRBV28 and TRBJ2-3; tentatively, D is TRBD2 (6 bases). The CDR3 covers 17 residues. Trimming pared 6 bases from V and 6 bases from J, leaving 25 bases between. The germline gives CDR1 MDHEN, CDR2 SYDVKM. CDR3 in DNA: TGTGCCAGCAGCCAAAACTTAGCGGAAAATCCCATTGATACGCAGTATTTT. Its translation: CASSQNLAENPIDTQYF.

This clonotype has a count of ten or more. This chain links TRBV12-3 or TRBV12-4 with TRBJ2-7; possible D gene TRBD2, 7 bases. V lost 3 bases and J lost 0, with 21 bases in between. The CDR3 has 18 amino acids. The CDR3 protein is CASSLGRGNTGGSYEQYF. The DNA of the CDR3 is TGTGCCAGCAGTTTGGGCAGGGGCAATACGGGGGGCTCCTACGAGCAGTACTTC.

This clonotype was picked up a small number of times. CDR3 sequence: CASSQDSLFGREKLFF. DNA of the CDR3: TGTGCCAGCAGCCAAGATAGCCTCTTTGGAAGGGAAAAACTGTTTTTT. The V call is TRBV3-1, the J call TRBJ1-4; the D is unclear. With 0 bases removed from V and 8 bases from J, the gap between germline ends came to 16 bases. CDR1 is LGHDT, CDR2 YNNKEL, per germline (reference sequence). The CDR3 covers 16 residues.

In this sample, this clonotype turned up a few times. This chain uses TRBV20-1 with TRBJ2-1; the D is unclear. Looked up from germline, CDR1 is DFQATT and CDR2 is SNEGSKA (reference sequence). Trimming left V 5 bases short and J 2 bases short, with 16 bases between. The length of the CDR3 is 15 residues. DNA for the CDR3: TGCAGTGCTGACCACCCTCCGGCTGCCTACAATGAGCAGTTCTTC. It codes for CSADHPPAAYNEQFF.

The CDR3 is CASSEGGTTANYGYTF. CDR3 in DNA: TGTGCCAGCAGTGAAGGGGGAACGACCGCTAACTATGGCTACACCTTC. The chain combines TRBV11-2 with TRBJ1-2; possibly TRBD1 for D (6 bases). V lost 6 bases to trimming and J lost 0 bases, with 17 bases between them. Per germline, CDR1 SGHAT and CDR2 FQNNGV. CDR3 length: 16 amino acids.

This clonotype was seen only a few times. The CDR3 protein is CASSYSKYSGANVLTF. CDR3 bases: TGTGCCAGCAGTTACTCGAAGTACTCTGGGGCCAACGTCCTGACTTTC. This rearrangement joins TRBV6-5 to TRBJ2-6; D call uncertain. Trimming pared 0 bases from V and 0 bases from J, leaving 6 bases between. The CDR3 spans 16 residues. Germline CDR1 is MNHEY and CDR2 is SVGAGI.

A remark on this clonotype: This may arise from a read error, as a much more abundant clone is one base away. The rearrangement uses TRBV7-8 and TRBJ1-2; maybe TRBD1 (5 bases). Germline CDR1 and CDR2: SGHVS and FQNEAQ. V dropped 8 bases and J dropped 4 bases, with 23 bases sitting between them. The CDR3 has 16 amino acids. The CDR3 bases are TGTGCCAGCTGTAGGGTCGGTAGGGGCGACCTCTATGGCTACACCTTC. Translated, it gives CASCRVGRGDLYGYTF.

This clonotype was recorded many times. The V call is TRBV7-8, the J call TRBJ1-5; TRBD1 matches at 10 bases. In germline, CDR1 is SGHVS, CDR2 FQNEAQ. The CDR3 runs to 17 residues. V was clipped by 4 bases and J by 2 bases; unmatched bases: 8. For the CDR3, the DNA is TGTGCCAGCAGCTCAGGCGTCGGGACAGGGGGCAATCAGCCCCAGCATTTT. The encoded protein is CASSSGVGTGGNQPQHF.

In its sample, this clonotype was seen many times. The CDR3 DNA reads TGTGCCAGCAGCCAAGTGGGTAGCGGGTGGTCTAGGGGCAATGAGCAGTTCTTC. It encodes CASSQVGSGWSRGNEQFF. V usage is TRBV3-1 and J usage is TRBJ2-1; 7 bases match TRBD2. Germline loops: CDR1 LGHDT, CDR2 YNNKEL (reference sequence). V lost 1 base to trimming and J lost 6 bases; unmatched junction nucleotides: 15. The CDR3 is made up of 18 amino acids.